This TCR beta chain came from a study of T cell repertoires in cytomegalovirus infection. Across the whole study: Signatures in public TCR beta sequences pointed to both CMV infection and matching HLA type.

Study outcomes and limitations: It was HLA-C-restricted CMV-specific TCR beta clonotypes that dominated the response ex vivo. Summed frequency of shared TCR beta families picked out CMV carriers who also had the relevant HLA.

In regard to this clonotype: What it binds is not known. The junction differs from germline at one of its ends, possibly a read error.

Germline V gene sequence: CDR1 SGHVS, CDR2 FNYEAQ. The CDR3 loop spans 15 amino acids. TCRdb reprocessed the reads via MiXCR and lists one record per CDR3 protein. The sample yields about a million distinct CDR3 sequences, 30% to 40% seen once. This sequence was found in a human donor in good health (CMV status not recorded). Some clones in this sample may be carry-over from other donors' samples. Source: cultured CD8+ T cells from PBMCs, taken from culture after CMV antigen stimulation. This chain links TRBV7-6 with TRBJ2-3; no firm D call. This chain's CDR3 is CANSVSAIPTDTQYF. The CDR3 bases are TGTGCCAACAGCGTGTCCGCTATCCCCACAGATACGCAGTATTTT.